A single sample is the source of the 8 T cell receptor beta chains below, sequenced in a study of cytomegalovirus exposure and HLA in healthy donors. Clones were read by immunoSEQ multiplex PCR, and TCRdb kept only the in-frame ones, dropping some. Altogether roughly 330,000 clones are present, about nine tenths being singletons, with the ten largest covering about 1%. The sequencing sample was made of PBMCs. These receptor sequences come from a woman younger than 45 in good health and CMV-seropositive.

This clone appeared once. The chain uses TRBV18 and TRBJ2-1; 11 bases are a match to TRBD2. Trimming at V came to 5 bases and at J to 5 bases, leaving 2 bases not matched to a gene. Germline V lookup: CDR1 KGHSH, CDR2 LQKENI. The CDR3 totals 14 residues. The CDR3: CASSTSGGHNEQFF. DNA for the CDR3: TGTGCCAGCTCAACTAGCGGGGGTCACAATGAGCAGTTCTTC. Variable domain in full (rest from reference TRBV18 and TRBJ2-1): NAGVMQNPRHLVRRRGQEARLRCSPMKGHSHVYWYRQLPEEGLKFMVYLQKENIIDESGMPKERFSAEFPKEGPSILRIQQVVRGDSAAYFCASSTSGGHNEQFFGPGTRLTVL.

This clone was observed a single time. This chain links TRBV7-3 with TRBJ2-7, with D unclear. The J call is in doubt because the DNA end fits TRBJ2-1 better. CDR1 and CDR2 (germline): SGHTA, FQGTGA. The length of the CDR3 is 13 residues. The CDR3 is CASSSLPSYEQFF. CDR3 nucleotide sequence: TGTGCCAGCAGCTCCCTACCCTCCTACGAGCAGTTCTTC.

The rearrangement joins TRBV7-3 to TRBJ2-2; D remains unclear. The CDR3 loop spans 13 amino acids. V was pared by 8 bases and J by 1 base, with 8 bases between. Germline V CDR1 and CDR2: SGHTA, FQGTGA. The CDR3 here is CASAPLNTGELFF. The CDR3 DNA reads as TGTGCCAGCGCCCCTTTGAACACCGGGGAGCTGTTTTTT.

J is TRBJ1-1 and V is TRBV5-1, with D unresolved. CDR3 length: 13 amino acids. Between the trimmed V and J ends, which lost 0 bases and 2 bases, there was a span of 5 bases. Germline CDR1 reads SGHRS; CDR2 reads YFSETQ. CDR3 residues: CASSLESNTEAFF. In DNA, the CDR3 is TGCGCCAGCAGCTTGGAGAGCAACACTGAAGCTTTCTTT.

The chain employs TRBV7-8 and TRBJ2-7; 8 bases are shared with TRBD1. The CDR3 sequence is 15 residues long. Per the germline V gene, CDR1 is SGHVS and CDR2 is FQNEAQ. V gave up 5 bases and J gave up 2 bases; unmatched junction bases: 8. Written as DNA, the CDR3 is TGTGCCAGCAGCAGCCGACAGGGGCCAGCCTACGAGCAGTACTTC. Translation: CASSSRQGPAYEQYF.

The chain employs TRBV28 and TRBJ1-6, with 7 bases fitting TRBD1. The ends lost 4 bases at V and 12 bases at J; junction bases unmatched: 9. CDR1 is MDHEN and CDR2 is SYDVKM in the germline V gene. The CDR3 extends over 14 amino acids. The CDR3: CASSSPGQPRPLHF. DNA of the CDR3: TGTGCCAGCAGTTCGCCGGGACAGCCTCGACCCCTCCACTTT.

The chain uses TRBV30 and TRBJ1-1; TRBD1 might be the D (5 bases). V lost 0 bases to trimming and J lost 7 bases, with 9 bases between them. The CDR3 consists of 12 residues. The V gene's germline CDR1 is GTSNPN and CDR2 SVGIG (reference sequence). Written as DNA, the CDR3 is TGTGCCTGGAGTGTGGGGGGAATTGAAGCTTTCTTT. This translates into CAWSVGGIEAFF.

The chain recombines TRBV4-3 with TRBJ2-1; either TRBD1 or TRBD2 may fit D (5 bases each). Germline V gene sequence: CDR1 LGHNA, CDR2 YSLEER. Deletions cut 1 base from V and 9 bases from J, with 13 bases between. This CDR3 is 14 amino acids long. The CDR3: CASSQVGERGEQFF. CDR3 DNA sequence: TGCGCCAGCAGCCAAGTGGGTGAGAGGGGTGAGCAGTTCTTC.